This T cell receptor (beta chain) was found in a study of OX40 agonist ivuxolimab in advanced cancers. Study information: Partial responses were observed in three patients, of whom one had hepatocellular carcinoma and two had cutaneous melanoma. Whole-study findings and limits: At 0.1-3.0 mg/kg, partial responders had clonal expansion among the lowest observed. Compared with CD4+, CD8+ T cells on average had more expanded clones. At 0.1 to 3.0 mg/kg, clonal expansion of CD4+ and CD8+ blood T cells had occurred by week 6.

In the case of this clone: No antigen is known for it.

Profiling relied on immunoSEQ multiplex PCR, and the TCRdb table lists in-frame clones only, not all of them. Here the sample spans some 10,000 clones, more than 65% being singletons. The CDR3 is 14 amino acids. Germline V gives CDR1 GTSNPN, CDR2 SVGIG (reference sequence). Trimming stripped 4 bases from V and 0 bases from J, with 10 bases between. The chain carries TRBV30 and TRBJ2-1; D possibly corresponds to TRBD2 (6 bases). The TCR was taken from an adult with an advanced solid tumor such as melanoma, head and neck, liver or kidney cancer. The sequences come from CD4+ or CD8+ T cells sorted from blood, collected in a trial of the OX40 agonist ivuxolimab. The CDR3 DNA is TGTGCCTGGAATGGGGGGAGCTCCTACAATGAGCAGTTCTTC. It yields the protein CAWNGGSSYNEQFF.